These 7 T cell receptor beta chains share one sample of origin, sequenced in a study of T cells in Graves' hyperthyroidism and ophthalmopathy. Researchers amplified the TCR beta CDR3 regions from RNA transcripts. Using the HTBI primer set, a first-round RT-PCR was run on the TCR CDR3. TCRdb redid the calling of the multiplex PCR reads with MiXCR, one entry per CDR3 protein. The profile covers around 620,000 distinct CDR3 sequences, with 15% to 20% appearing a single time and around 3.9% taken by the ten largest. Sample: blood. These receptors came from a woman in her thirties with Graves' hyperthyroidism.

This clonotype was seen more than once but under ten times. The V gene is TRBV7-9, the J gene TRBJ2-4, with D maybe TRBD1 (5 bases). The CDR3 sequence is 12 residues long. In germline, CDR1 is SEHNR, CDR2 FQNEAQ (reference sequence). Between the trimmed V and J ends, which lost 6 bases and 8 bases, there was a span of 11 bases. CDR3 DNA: TGTGCCAGCAGTCAGGGAAGGGACATTCAGTACTTC. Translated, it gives CASSQGRDIQYF.

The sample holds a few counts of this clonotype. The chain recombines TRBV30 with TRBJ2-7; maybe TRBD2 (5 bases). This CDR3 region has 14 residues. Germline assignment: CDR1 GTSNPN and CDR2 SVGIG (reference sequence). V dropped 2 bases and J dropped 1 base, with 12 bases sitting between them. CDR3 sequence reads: CAWSIAIDSYEQYF. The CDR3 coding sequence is TGTGCCTGGAGTATAGCGATAGATTCCTACGAGCAGTACTTC. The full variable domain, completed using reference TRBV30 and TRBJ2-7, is SQTIHQWPATLVQPVGSPLSLECTVEGTSNPNLYWYRQAAGRGLQLLFYSVGIGQISSEVPQNLSASRPQDRQFILSSKKLLLSDSGFYLCAWSIAIDSYEQYFGPGTRLTVT.

CDR3 region: CASSTSGRAGETQYF. CDR3 nucleotide sequence: TGTGCCAGCAGCACAAGCGGGAGGGCCGGGGAGACCCAGTACTTC. The J gene is TRBJ2-5, the V gene TRBV7-9; 10 bases are a match to TRBD2. The length of the CDR3 is 15 residues. The V gene end was trimmed by 5 bases and the J gene end by 5 bases; junction bases not matched to a gene: 8. Per the germline V gene, CDR1 is SEHNR and CDR2 is FQNEAQ (reference sequence).

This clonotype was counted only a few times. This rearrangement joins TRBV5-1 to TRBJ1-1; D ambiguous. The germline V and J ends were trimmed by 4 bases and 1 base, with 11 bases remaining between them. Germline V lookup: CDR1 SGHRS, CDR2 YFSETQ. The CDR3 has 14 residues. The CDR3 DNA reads TGCGCCAGCAGCATGACGACGGGGAACACTGAAGCTTTCTTT. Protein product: CASSMTTGNTEAFF.

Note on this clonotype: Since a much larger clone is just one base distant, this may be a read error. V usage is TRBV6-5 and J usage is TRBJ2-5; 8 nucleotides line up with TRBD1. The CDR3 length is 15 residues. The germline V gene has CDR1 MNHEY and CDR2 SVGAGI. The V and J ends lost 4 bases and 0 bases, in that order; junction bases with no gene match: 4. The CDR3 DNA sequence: TGTGCCAGCAGTTCGACAGGGGCCGACCAAGAGACCCAGTACTTC. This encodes CASSSTGADQETQYF.

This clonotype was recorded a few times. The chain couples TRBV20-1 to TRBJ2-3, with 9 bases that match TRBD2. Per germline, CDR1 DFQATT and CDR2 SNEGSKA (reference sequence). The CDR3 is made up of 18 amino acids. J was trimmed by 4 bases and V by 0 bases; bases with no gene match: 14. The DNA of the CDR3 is TGCAGTGCTAGAGATCTAAGTATGGCGGGAGGGGGCGCAGATACGCAGTATTTT. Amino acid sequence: CSARDLSMAGGGADTQYF.

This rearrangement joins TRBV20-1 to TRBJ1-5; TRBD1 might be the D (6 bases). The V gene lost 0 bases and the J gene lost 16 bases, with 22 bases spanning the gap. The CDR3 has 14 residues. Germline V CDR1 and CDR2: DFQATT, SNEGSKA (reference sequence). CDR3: CSARDETGINPLHF. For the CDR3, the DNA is TGCAGTGCTAGAGACGAGACAGGTATTAACCCCCTCCATTTT.